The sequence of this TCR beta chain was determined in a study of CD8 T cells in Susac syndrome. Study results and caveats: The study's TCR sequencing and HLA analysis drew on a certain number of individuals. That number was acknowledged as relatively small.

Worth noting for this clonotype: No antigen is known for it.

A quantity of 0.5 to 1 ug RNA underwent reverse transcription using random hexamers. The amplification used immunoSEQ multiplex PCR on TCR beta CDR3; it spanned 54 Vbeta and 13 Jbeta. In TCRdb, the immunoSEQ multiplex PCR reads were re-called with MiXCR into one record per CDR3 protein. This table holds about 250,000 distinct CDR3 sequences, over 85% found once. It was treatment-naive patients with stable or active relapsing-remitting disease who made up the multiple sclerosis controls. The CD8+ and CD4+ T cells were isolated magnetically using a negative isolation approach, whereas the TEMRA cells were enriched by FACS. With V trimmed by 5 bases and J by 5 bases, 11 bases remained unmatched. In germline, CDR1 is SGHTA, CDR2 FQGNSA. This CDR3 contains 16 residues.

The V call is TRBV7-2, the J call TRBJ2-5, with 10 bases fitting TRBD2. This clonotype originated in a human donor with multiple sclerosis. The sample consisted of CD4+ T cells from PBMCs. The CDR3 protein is CASSPPPAGGHETQYF. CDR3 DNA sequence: TGTGCCAGCAGCCCCCCCCCAGCGGGAGGGCACGAGACCCAGTACTTC.